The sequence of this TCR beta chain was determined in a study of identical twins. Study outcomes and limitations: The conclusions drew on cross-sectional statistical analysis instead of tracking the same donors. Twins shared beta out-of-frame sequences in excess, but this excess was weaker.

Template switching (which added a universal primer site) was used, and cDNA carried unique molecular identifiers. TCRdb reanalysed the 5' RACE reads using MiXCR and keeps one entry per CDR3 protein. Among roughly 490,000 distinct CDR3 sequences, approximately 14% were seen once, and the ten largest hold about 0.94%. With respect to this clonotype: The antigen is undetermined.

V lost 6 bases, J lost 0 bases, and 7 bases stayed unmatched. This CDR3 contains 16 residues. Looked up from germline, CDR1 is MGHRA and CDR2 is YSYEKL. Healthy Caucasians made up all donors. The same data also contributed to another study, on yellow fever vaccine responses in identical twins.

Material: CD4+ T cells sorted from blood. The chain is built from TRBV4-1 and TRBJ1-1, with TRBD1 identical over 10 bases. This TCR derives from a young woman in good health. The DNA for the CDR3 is TGCGCCAGCAGTCGCGAGACAGGGGGCATGAACACTGAAGCTTTCTTT. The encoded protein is CASSRETGGMNTEAFF.